The T cell receptor beta chain described here comes from a study of tumor-infiltrating lymphocytes in localized non-small cell lung cancer. Germline V gene lookup returns CDR1 MNHEY and CDR2 SVGAGI. The CDR3 extends over 12 amino acids. Trimming left V 6 bases short and J 7 bases short, with 9 bases between. This table comes from immunoSEQ multiplex PCR, and its TCRdb copy is limited to in-frame clones, with some not included. The sample carries 6,400 or so clones, around 70% recorded once. Turning to this clone: What it binds is not known.

The study's findings and limits: Available tissue quantity limited TCR sequencing to a patient subset.

Source material: uninvolved lung tissue not adjacent to the tumor. The rearrangement uses TRBV6-5 and TRBJ1-4; D might be TRBD1 (6 bases). The source of this sequence is a human donor with non-small cell lung cancer. The CDR3, as DNA: TGTGCCAGCAGGGCAGGGGTTGAAAAACTGTTTTTT. It encodes CASRAGVEKLFF.